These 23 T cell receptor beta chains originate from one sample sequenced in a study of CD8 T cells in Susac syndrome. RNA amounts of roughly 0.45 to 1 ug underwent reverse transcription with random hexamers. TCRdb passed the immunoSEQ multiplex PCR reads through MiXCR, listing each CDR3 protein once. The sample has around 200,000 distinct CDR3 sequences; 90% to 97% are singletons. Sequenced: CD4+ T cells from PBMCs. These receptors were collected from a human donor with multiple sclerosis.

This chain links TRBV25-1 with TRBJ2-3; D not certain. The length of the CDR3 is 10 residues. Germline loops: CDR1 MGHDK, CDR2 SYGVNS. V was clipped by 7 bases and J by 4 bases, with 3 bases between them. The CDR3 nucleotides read TGTGCCAGCAAGGCAGATACGCAGTATTTT. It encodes CASKADTQYF.

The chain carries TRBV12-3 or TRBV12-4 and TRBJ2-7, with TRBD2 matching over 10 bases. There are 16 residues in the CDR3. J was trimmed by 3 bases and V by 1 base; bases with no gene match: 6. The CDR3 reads CASSLGGLAGVYEQYF. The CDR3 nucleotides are TGTGCCAGCAGTTTAGGCGGGCTAGCGGGGGTCTACGAGCAGTACTTC.

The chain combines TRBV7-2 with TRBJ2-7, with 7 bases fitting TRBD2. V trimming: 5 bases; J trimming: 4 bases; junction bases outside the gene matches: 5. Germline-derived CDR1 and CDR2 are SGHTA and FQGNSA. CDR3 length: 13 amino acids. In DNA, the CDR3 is TGTGCCAGCAGCGGTCCCGGGGGGTACGAGCAGTACTTC. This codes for CASSGPGGYEQYF.

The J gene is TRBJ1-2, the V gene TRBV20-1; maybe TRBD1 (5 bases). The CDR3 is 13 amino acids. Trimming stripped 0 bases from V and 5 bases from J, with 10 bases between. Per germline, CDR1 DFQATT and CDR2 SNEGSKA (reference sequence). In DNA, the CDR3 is TGCAGTGCTAGAGATGGCGGGGGTTATGGCTACACCTTC. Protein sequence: CSARDGGGYGYTF.

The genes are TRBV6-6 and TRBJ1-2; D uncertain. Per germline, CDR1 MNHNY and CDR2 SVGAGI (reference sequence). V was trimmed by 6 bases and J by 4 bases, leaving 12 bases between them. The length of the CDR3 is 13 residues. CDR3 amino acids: CASSGELIYGYTF. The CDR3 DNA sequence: TGTGCCAGCAGCGGGGAACTGATCTATGGCTACACCTTC.

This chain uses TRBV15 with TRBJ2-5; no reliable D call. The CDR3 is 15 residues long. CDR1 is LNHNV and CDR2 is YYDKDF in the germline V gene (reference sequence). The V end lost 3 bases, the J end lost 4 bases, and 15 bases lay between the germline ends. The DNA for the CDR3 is TGTGCCACCAGCAGTATGGGTCGGTCTTTAGAGACCCAGTACTTC. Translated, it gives CATSSMGRSLETQYF.

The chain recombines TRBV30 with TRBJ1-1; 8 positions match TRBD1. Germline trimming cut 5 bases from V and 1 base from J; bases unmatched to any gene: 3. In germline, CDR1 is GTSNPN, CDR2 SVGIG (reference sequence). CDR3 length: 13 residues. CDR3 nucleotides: TGTGCCTGGTCGACAGGGGCGAACACTGAAGCTTTCTTT. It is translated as CAWSTGANTEAFF.

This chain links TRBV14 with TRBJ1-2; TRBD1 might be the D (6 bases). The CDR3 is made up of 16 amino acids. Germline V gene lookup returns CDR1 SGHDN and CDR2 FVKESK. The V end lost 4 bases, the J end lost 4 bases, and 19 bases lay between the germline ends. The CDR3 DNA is TGTGCCAGCAGCCCCTTGGACAGAATGACCGCCTATGGCTACACCTTC. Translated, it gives CASSPLDRMTAYGYTF.

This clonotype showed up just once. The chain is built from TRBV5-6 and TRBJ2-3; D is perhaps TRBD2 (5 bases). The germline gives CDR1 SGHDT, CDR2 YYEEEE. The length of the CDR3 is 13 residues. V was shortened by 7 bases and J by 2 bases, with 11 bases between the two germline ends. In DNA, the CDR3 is TGTGCCAGCGCTGAGGGCGTCACAGATACGCAGTATTTT. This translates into CASAEGVTDTQYF. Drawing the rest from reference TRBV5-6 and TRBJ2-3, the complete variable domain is DAGVTQSPTHLIKTRGQQVTLRCSPKSGHDTVSWYQQALGQGPQFIFQYYEEEERQRGNFPDRFSGHQFPNYSSELNVNALLLGDSALYLCASAEGVTDTQYFGPGTRLTVL.

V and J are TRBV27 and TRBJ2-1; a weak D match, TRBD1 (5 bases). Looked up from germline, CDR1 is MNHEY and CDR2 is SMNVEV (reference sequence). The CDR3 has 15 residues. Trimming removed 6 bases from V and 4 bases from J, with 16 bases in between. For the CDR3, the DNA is TGTGCCAGCAGCCCGTTCCTAGGGGATTACAATGAGCAGTTCTTC. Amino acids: CASSPFLGDYNEQFF.

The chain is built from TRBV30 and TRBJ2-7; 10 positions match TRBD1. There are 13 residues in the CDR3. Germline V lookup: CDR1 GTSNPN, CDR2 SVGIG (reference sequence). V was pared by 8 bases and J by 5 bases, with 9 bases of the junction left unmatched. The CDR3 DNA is TGTGCCACGGGGACAGGGGCCACGGACGAGCAGTACTTC. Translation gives CATGTGATDEQYF.

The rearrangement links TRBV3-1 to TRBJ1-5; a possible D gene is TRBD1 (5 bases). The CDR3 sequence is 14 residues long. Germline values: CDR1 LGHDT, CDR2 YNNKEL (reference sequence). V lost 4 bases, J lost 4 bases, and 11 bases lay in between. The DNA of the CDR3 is TGTGCCAGCAGCCCGCGACAGAGGAATCAGCCCCAGCATTTT. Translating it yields CASSPRQRNQPQHF.

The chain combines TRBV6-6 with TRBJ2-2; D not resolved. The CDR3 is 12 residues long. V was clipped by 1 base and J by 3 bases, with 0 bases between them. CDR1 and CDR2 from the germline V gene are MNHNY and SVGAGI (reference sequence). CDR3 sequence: CASSYYTGELFF. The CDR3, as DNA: TGTGCCAGCAGTTACTACACCGGGGAGCTGTTTTTT.

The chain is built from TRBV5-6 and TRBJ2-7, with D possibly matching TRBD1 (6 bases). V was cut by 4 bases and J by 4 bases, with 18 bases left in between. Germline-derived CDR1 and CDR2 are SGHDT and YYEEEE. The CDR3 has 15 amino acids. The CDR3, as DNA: TGTGCCAGCAGCCAGTACAGGGCACCTAAATACGAGCAGTACTTC. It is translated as CASSQYRAPKYEQYF.

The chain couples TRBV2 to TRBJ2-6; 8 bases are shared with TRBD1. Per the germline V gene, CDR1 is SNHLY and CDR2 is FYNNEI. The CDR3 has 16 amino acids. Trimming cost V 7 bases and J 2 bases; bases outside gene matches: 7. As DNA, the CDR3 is TGTGCCAGCATACCGGACAGGGTTACTGGGGCCAACGTCCTGACTTTC. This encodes CASIPDRVTGANVLTF. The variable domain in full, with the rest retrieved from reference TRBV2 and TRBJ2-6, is EPEVTQTPSHQVTQMGQEVILRCVPISNHLYFYWYRQILGQKVEFLVSFYNNEISEKSEIFDDQFSVERPDGSNFTLKIRSTKLEDSAMYFCASIPDRVTGANVLTFGAGSRLTVL.

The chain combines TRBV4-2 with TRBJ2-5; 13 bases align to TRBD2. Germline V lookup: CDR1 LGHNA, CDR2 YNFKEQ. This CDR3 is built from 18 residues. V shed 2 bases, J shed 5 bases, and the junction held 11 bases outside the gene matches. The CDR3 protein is CASSQRLAGGRVRETQYF. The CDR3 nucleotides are TGTGCCAGCAGCCAACGACTAGCGGGGGGCCGGGTCCGGGAGACCCAGTACTTC.

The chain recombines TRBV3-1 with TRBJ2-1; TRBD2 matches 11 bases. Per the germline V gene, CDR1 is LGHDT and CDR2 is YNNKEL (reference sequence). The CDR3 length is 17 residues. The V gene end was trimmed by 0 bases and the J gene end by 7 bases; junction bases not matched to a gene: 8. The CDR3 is CASSQEILAGGGNEQFF. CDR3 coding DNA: TGTGCCAGCAGCCAAGAAATCCTAGCGGGGGGTGGTAATGAGCAGTTCTTC.

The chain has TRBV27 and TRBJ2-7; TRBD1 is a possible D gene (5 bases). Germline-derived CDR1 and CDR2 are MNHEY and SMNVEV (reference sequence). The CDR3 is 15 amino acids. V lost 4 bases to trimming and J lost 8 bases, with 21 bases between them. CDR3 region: CASSSLESAGSQQYF. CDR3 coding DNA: TGTGCCAGCAGTTCCCTTGAATCAGCAGGGTCCCAGCAGTACTTC.

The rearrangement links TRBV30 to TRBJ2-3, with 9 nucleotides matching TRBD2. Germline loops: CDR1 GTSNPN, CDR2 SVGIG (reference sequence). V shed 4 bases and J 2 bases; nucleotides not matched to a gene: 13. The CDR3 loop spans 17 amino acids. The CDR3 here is CAWTISLAGAVTDTQYF. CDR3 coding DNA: TGTGCCTGGACCATTTCATTAGCGGGGGCCGTCACAGATACGCAGTATTTT.

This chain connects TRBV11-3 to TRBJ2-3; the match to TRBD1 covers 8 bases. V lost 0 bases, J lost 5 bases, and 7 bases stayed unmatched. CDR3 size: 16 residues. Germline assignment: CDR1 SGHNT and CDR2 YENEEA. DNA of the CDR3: TGTGCCAGCAGCTTAGATGATACAGGGGGACAAGATACGCAGTATTTT. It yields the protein CASSLDDTGGQDTQYF.

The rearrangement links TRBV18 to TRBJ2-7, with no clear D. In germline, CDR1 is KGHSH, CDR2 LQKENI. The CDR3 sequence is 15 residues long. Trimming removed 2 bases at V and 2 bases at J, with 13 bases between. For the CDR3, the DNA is TGTGCCAGCTCACCATCTCCAGGAAGAACCTACGAGCAGTACTTC. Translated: CASSPSPGRTYEQYF.

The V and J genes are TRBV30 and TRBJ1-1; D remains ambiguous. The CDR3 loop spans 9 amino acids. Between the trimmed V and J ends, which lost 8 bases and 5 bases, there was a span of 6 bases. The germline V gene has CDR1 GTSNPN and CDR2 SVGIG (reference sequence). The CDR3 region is CALGTEAFF. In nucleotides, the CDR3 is TGTGCCCTGGGGACTGAAGCTTTCTTT.

The CDR3 DNA follows: TGTGCCAGCAGTCAACAAAGCGGGGGCTACTACAATGAGCAGTTCTTC. The encoded protein is CASSQQSGGYYNEQFF. J is TRBJ2-1 and V is TRBV3-1, with 8 bases identical to TRBD2. This CDR3 contains 16 residues. CDR1 is LGHDT and CDR2 is YNNKEL in the germline V gene (reference sequence). J was trimmed by 3 bases and V by 6 bases; bases with no gene match: 10.